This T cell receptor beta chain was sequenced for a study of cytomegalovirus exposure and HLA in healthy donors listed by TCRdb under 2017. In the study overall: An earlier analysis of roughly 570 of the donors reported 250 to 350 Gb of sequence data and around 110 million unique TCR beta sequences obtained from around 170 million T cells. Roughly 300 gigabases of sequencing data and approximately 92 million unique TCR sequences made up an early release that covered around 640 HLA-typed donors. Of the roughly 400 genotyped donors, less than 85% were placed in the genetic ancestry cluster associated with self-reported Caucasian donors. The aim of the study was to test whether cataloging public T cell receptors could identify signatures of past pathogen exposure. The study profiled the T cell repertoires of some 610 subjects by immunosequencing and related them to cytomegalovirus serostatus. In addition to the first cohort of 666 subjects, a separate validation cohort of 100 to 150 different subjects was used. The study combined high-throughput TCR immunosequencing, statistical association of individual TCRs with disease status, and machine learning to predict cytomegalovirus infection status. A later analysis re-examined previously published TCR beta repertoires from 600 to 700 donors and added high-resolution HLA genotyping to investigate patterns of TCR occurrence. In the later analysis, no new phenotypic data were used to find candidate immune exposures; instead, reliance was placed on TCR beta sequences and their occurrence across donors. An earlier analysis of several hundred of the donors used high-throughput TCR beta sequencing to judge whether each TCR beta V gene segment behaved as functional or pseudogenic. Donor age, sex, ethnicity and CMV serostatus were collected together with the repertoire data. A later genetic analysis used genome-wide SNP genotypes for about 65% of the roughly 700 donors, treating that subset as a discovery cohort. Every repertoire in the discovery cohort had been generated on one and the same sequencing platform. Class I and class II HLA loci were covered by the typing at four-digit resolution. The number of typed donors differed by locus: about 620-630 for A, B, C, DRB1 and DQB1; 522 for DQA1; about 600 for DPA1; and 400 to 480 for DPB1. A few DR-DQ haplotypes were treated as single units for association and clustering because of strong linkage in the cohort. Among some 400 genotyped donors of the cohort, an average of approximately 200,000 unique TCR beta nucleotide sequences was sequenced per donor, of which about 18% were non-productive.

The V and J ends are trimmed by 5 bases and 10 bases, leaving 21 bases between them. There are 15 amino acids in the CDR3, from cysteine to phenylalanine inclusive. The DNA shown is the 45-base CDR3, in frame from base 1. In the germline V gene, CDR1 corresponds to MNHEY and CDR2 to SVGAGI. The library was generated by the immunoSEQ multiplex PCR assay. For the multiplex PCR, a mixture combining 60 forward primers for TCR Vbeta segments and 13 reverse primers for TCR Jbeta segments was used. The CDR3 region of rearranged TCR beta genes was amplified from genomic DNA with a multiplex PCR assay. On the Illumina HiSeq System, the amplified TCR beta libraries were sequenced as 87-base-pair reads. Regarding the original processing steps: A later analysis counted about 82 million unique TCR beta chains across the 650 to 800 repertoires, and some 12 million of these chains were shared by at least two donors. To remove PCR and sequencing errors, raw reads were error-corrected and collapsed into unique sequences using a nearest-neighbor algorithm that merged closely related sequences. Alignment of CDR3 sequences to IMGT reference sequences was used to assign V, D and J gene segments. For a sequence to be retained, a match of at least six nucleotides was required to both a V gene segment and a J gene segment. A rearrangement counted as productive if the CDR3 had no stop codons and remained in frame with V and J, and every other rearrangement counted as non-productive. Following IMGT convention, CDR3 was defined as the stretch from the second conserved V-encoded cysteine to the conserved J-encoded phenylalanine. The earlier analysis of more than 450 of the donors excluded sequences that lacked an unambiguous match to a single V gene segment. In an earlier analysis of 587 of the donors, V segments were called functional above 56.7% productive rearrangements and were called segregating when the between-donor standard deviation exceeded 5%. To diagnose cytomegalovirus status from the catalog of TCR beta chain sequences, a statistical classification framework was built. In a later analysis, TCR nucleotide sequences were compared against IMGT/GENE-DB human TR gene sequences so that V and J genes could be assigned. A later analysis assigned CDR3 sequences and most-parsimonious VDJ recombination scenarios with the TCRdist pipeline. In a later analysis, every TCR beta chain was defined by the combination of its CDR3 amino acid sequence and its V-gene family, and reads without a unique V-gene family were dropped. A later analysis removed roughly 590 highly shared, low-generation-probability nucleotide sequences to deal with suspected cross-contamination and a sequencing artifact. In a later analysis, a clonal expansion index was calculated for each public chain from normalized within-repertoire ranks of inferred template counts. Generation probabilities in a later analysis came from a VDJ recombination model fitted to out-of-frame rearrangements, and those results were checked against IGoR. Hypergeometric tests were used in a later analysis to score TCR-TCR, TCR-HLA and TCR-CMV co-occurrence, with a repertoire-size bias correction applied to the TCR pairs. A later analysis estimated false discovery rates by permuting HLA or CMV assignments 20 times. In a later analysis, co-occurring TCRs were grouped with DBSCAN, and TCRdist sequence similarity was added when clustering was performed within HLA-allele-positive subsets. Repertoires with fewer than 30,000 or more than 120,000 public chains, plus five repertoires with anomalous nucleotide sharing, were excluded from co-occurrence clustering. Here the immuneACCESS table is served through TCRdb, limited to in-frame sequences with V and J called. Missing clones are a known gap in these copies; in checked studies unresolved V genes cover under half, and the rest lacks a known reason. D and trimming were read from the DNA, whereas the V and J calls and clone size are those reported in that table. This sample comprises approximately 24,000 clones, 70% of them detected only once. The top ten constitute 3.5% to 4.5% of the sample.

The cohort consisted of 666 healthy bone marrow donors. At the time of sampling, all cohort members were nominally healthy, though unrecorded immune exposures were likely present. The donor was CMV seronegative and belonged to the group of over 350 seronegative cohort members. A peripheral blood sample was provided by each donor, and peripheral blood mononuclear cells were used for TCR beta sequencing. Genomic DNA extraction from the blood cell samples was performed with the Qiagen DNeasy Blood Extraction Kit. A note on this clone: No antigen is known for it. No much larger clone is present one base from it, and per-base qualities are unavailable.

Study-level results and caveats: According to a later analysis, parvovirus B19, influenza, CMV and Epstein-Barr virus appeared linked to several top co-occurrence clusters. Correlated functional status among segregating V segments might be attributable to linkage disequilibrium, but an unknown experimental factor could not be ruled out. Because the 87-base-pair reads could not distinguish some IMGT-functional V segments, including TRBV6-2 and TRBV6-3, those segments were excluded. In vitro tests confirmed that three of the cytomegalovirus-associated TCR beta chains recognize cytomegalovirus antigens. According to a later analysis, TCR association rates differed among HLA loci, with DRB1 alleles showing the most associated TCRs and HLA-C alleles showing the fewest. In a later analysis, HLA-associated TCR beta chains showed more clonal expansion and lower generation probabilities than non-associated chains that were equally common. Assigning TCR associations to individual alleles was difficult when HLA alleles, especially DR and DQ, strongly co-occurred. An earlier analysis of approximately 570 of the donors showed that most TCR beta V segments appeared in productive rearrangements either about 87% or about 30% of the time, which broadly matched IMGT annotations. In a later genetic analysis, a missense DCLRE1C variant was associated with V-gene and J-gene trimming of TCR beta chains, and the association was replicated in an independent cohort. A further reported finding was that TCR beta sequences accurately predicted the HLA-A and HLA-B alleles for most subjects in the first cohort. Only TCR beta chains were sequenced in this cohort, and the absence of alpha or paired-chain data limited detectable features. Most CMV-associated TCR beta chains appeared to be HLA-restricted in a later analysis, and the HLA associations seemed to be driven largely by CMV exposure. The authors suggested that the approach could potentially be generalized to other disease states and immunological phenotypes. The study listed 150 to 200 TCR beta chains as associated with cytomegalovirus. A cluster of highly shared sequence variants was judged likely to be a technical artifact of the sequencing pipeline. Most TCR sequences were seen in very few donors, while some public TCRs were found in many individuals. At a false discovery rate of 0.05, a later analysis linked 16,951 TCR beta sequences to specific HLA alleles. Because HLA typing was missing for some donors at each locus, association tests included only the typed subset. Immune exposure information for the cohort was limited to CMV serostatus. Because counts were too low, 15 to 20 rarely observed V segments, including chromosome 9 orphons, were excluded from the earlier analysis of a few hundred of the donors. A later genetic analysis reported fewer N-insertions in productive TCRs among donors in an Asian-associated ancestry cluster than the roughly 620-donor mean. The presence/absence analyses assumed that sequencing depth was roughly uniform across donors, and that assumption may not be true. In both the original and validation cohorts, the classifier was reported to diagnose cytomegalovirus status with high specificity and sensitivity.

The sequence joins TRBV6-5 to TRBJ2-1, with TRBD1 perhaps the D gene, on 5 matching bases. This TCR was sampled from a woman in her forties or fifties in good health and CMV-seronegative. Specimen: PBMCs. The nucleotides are TGTGCCAGCAGTCCCCATGACAGAGTACTTGGGGAGCAGTTCTTC. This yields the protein CASSPHDRVLGEQFF.